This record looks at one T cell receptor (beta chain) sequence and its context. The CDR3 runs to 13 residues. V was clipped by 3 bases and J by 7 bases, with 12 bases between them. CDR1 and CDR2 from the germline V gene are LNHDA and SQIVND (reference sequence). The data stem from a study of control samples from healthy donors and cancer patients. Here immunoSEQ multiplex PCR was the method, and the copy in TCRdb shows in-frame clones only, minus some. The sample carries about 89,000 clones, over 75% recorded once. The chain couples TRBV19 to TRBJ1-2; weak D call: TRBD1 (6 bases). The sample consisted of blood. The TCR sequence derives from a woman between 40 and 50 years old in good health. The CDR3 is CASSIEQGGGYTF. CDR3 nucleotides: TGTGCCAGTAGTATCGAACAGGGTGGTGGCTACACCTTC.